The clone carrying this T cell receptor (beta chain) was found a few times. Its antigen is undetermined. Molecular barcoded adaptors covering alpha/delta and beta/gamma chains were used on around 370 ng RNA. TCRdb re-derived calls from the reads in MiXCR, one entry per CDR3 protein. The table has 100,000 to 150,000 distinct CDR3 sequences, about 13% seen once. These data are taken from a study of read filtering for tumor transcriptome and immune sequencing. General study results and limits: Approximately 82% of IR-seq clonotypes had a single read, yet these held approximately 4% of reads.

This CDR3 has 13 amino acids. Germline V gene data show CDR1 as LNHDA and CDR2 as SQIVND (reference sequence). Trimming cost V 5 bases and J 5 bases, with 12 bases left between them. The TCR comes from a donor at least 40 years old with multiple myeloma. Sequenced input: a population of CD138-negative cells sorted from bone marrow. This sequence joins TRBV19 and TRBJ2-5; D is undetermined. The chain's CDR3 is CASSADSWETQYF. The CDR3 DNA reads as TGTGCCAGTAGTGCCGACTCCTGGGAGACCCAGTACTTC.